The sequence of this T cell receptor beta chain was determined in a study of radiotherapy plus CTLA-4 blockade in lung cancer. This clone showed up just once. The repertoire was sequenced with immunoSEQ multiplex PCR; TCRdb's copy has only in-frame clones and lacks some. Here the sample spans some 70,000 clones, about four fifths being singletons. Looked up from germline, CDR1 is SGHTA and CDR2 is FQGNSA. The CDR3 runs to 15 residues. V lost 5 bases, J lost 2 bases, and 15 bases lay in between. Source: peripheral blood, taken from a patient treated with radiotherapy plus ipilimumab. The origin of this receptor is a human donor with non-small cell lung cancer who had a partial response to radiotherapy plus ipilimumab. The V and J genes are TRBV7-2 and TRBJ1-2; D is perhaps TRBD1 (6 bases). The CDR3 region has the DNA TGTGCCAGCAGCCCGAGACAGGTGTTAAACTATGGCTACACCTTC. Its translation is CASSPRQVLNYGYTF.